This TCR beta chain was recorded in a study of T cells after yellow fever vaccination. Germline V CDR1 and CDR2: MNHEY, SVGEGT. This CDR3 is built from 16 residues. J was trimmed by 4 bases and V by 7 bases; bases with no gene match: 12. This clonotype was found a few times. TCRdb recomputed calls from the 5' RACE reads with MiXCR, one row per CDR3 protein. The table records fewer than 500,000 distinct CDR3 sequences, approximately 19% of them present only once. Specimen: PBMCs, collected before the yellow fever booster vaccination. The V call is TRBV6-2 or TRBV6-3, the J call TRBJ2-5; TRBD2 agrees at 10 bases. This TCR was recovered from a man between 18 and 29 years old who received the YFV17D yellow fever vaccine. This CDR3 is CASNDGGTSVGETQYF. The CDR3 DNA reads TGTGCCAGCAATGACGGAGGGACTAGCGTAGGAGAGACCCAGTACTTC.